This is a list of T cell receptor beta chains from one sample in a study of beta chain features in type 1 diabetes. The table came from immunoSEQ multiplex PCR; TCRdb's copy has only in-frame clones and leaves some out. The sample has more than 300,000 clones; 10% to 15% are singletons. The sequencing sample was made of naive CD4+ T cells from blood. The origin of the receptors is a young man in good health. CDR3s include the opening cysteine and the closing phenylalanine or tryptophan. The D gene is left open where the match is weak. Some rows have no size entry. The others give once, few or many, or a class for an expanded clone.

j_call cdr3_length d_call clone_size v_call cdr3_nt cdr3_aa
TRBJ1-2 12 . . TRBV15 TGTGCCACCAGCAGAGAGTCAGGGGGCTACACCTTC CATSRESGGYTF
TRBJ1-2 15 . . TRBV11-2 TGTGCCAGCAGCTTAGATGCAGCGACTAACTATGGCTACACCTTC CASSLDAATNYGYTF
TRBJ2-6 17 . . TRBV19 TGTGCCAGTAGTGGGGGACGGGGGTTCTCTGGGGCCAACGTCCTGACTTTC CASSGGRGFSGANVLTF
TRBJ2-5 11 TRBD2 few TRBV6-1 TGTGCCAGCAGTCCGGGACTAGCGGTCTACTTC CASSPGLAVYF
TRBJ2-1 15 . . TRBV12-1 TGTGCCAGCAGCTCCGGTGGGGAGAGCGCCAATGAGCAGTTCTTC CASSSGGESANEQFF
TRBJ1-2 14 . . TRBV7-9 TGTGCCAGCAGCTTAGTCCCCCCAGGGAATGGCTACACCTTC CASSLVPPGNGYTF
TRBJ2-4 15 TRBD2 . TRBV7-2 TGTGCCAGCAGCTATAGGACTAGCAATTGGGACATTCAGTACTTC CASSYRTSNWDIQYF
TRBJ2-7 14 . . TRBV7-2 TGTGCCAGCAGCTCTTGGACAGAGTCCTACGAGCAGTACTTC CASSSWTESYEQYF
TRBJ1-5 13 TRBD1 . TRBV30 TGTGCCTGGAGTCCGGACAGGCGGCAGCCCCAGCATTTT CAWSPDRRQPQHF
TRBJ2-2 15 TRBD1 . TRBV7-3 TGTGCCAGCAGCCGCGGACAGGCTAACACCGGGGAGCTGTTTTTT CASSRGQANTGELFF
TRBJ2-5 15 TRBD1 . TRBV7-2 TGTGCCAGCAGCCGCATCCGGACAGGGCTAGAGACCCAGTACTTC CASSRIRTGLETQYF
TRBJ2-3 12 TRBD2 many TRBV7-2 TGTGCCAGCAGCTTAGATGCGGGGGCGCAGTATTTT CASSLDAGAQYF
TRBJ2-5 16 TRBD2 few TRBV7-3 TGTGCCAGCAGCTTAACCGTCGGGGGGGGCGTAGAGACCCAGTACTTC CASSLTVGGGVETQYF
TRBJ2-2 13 . . TRBV18 TGTGCCAGCTCACCAAGAGAGACCGGGGAGCTGTTTTTT CASSPRETGELFF
TRBJ1-2 13 . . TRBV7-3 TGTGCCAGCAGCTTAAGCAGCGGACGGGGCTACACCTTC CASSLSSGRGYTF
TRBJ2-1 15 TRBD2 . TRBV9 TGTGCCAGCAGCGTAGATGGGCGGGAGGGTAATGAGCAGTTCTTC CASSVDGREGNEQFF
TRBJ2-5 15 . few TRBV7-2 TGTGCCAGCAGCCCGGAATTACAGGGAAGGAAGACCCAGTACTTC CASSPELQGRKTQYF
TRBJ1-5 14 TRBD1 . TRBV10-3 TGTGCCATCAGTGGACAGGGGATTGGTCAGCCCCAGCATTTT CAISGQGIGQPQHF
TRBJ2-1 16 . few TRBV28 TGTGCCAGCAGTTTACCCGGACTGTCCCAAACGAATGAGCAGTTCTTC CASSLPGLSQTNEQFF
TRBJ1-4 16 TRBD1 . TRBV4-3 TGCGCCAGCAGCCTCGTCAGGGGGCAGGGCCGGGAAAAACTGTTTTTT CASSLVRGQGREKLFF
TRBJ2-5 14 . few TRBV7-7 TGTGCTAGCAGCCCCACCGGGACTCGTAGTTACCAGTACTTC CASSPTGTRSYQYF
TRBJ1-1 12 . few TRBV19 TGTGCCACAGATAGGGGAAACACTGAAGCTTTCTTT CATDRGNTEAFF
TRBJ2-7 23 TRBD2 few TRBV7-3 TGTGCCAGCAGCTTAAATCCCCCCCCTGGGCTAGCGGGGGGGCTTGGAGAGTACTACGAGCAGTACTTC CASSLNPPPGLAGGLGEYYEQYF
TRBJ1-3 16 . few TRBV30 TGTGCCTGGAGTGTATACACAGGGATCTCTGGAAACACCATATATTTT CAWSVYTGISGNTIYF
TRBJ1-1 16 TRBD1 . TRBV27 TGTGCCAGCAGCACGGGACAGAACCTCCTTGACACTGAAGCTTTCTTT CASSTGQNLLDTEAFF
TRBJ1-4 14 TRBD1 . TRBV4-2 TGTGCCAGCAGCCAAAGGACAGGGGATGAAAAACTGTTTTTT CASSQRTGDEKLFF
TRBJ2-1 15 TRBD2 . TRBV7-3 TGTGCCAGCAGCCCCTCCCATCTAGCGGGCGATGAGCAGTTCTTC CASSPSHLAGDEQFF
TRBJ1-1 14 TRBD1 . TRBV15 TGTGCCACCAGCAGTGGGAAGGGGGCGGTGAAAGGTTTCTTT CATSSGKGAVKGFF
TRBJ1-2 12 . few TRBV6-1 TGTGCCAGCAATCGGGGGGACTATGGCTACACCTTC CASNRGDYGYTF
TRBJ1-2 14 . . TRBV19 TGTGCCAGTAGTATCCAACAGGAGAACTATGGCTACACCTTC CASSIQQENYGYTF
TRBJ1-5 13 . . TRBV2 TGTGCCAGCAGTGGTTCGGGCAATCAGCCCCAGCATTTT CASSGSGNQPQHF
TRBJ2-2 17 TRBD2 . TRBV7-3 TGTGCCAGCAGCCCGACTAGCGGGAGAGGTAGCACCGGGGAGCTGTTTTTT CASSPTSGRGSTGELFF
TRBJ2-1 16 TRBD1 few TRBV5-1 TGCGCCAGCAGCCCACGGACAGGGGAGGCCTACAATGAGCAGTTCTTC CASSPRTGEAYNEQFF
TRBJ2-1 16 TRBD2 few TRBV5-1 TGCGCCAGCAGCTTTGCTTCGGGGGGGCCCTACAATGAGCAGTTCTTC CASSFASGGPYNEQFF